The entry that follows covers one T cell receptor (beta chain) sequence. Germline values: CDR1 SNHLY, CDR2 FYNNEI. The V segment lost 5 bases and the J segment 1 base; nucleotides outside the gene matches: 0. The CDR3 has 14 residues. Participant age was roughly 18 to 89 years, and participants resided in fewer than 30 US areas. Cohorts were assigned according to the clinical history that participants reported. Exposed study participants had met a COVID-19 case within 2 weeks before entry. This record comes from a study of blood T cell repertoires in COVID-19. TCRdb's table, derived via immunoSEQ multiplex PCR, lists solely in-frame clones and lacks some. The sample lists roughly 400,000 clones; about 88% were seen once.

The origin of this receptor is a woman younger than 35 who had been exposed to COVID-19. The chain joins TRBV2 to TRBJ2-3, with 10 nucleotides matching TRBD2. Sequenced sample: PBMCs or T cells enriched from blood (not recorded which). The CDR3 DNA reads TGTGCCAGCAGTCTAGCGGGAGGCACAGATACGCAGTATTTT. It encodes CASSLAGGTDTQYF.